Following are 5 T cell receptor beta chains from one sample sequenced in a study of regulatory T cells in long-lasting Graves disease (dated by TCRdb to the early 2020s). This specimen's time point label, interpreted: newly diagnosed GD, antithyroid drugs for less than 3 months. For both TCR sequencing and RNA sequencing, RNA was extracted from PBMCs in TRIzol. Libraries were made using multiplex PCR. The reads were generated on an Illumina HiSeq 4000. To build TCR beta libraries, CDR3 regions were amplified by Arm-PCR using iRepertoire HTBI primers. Starting from the raw public reads, TCRdb applied fastp trimming at Q25, assembled clones with MiXCR and retained in-frame beta chains. For every CDR3 protein sequence, its rows merge into one entry that carries the most common genes and DNA. The sample profile shows fewer than 350,000 distinct CDR3 sequences; 15% to 20% of them were found once. Of the sample, 38% falls within the top ten clones.

The input for sequencing was peripheral blood mononuclear cells (PBMCs), taken at new diagnosis, from a patient treated with antithyroid drugs. The origin of the receptors is a female donor with Graves disease.

The table lists this clonotype with many counts. The gene calls are TRBV5-1 and TRBJ1-1; D perhaps matches TRBD1 (5 bases). Trimming took 3 bases from V and 1 from J, leaving 16 bases between them. This CDR3 contains 16 residues. Germline V gene lookup returns CDR1 SGHRS and CDR2 YFSETQ. The DNA for the CDR3 is TGCGCCAGCAGCTCATTTCCCGGACATACGAACACTGAAGCTTTCTTT. Translation gives CASSSFPGHTNTEAFF. Together with reference TRBV5-1 and TRBJ1-1, the CDR3 gives the full variable domain: KAGVTQTPRYLIKTRGQQVTLSCSPISGHRSVSWYQQTPGQGLQFLFEYFSETQRNKGNFPGRFSGRQFSNSRSEMNVSTLELGDSALYLCASSSFPGHTNTEAFFGQGTRLTVV.

This clonotype was found many times. V usage is TRBV6-1 and J usage is TRBJ1-1, with D unclear. The germline V and J ends were trimmed by 2 bases and 2 bases, with 9 bases remaining between them. CDR1 is MNHNS and CDR2 is SASEGT in the germline V gene. The CDR3 spans 14 residues. CDR3 loop: CASSEIAANTEAFF. The CDR3 DNA follows: TGTGCCAGCAGTGAAATAGCGGCTAACACTGAAGCTTTCTTT.

A remark on this clonotype: This may arise from a read error, as a much more abundant clone is one base away. The chain uses TRBV2 and TRBJ1-1; D uncertain. Germline V lookup: CDR1 SNHLY, CDR2 FYNNEI. This CDR3 has 11 residues. The CDR3 sequence is CASSEGDEALF. CDR3 coding DNA: TGTGCCAGCAGTGAAGGGGATGAAGCTCTCTTT.

In this sample, this clonotype turned up many times. The V gene is TRBV2, the J gene TRBJ2-4; 7 positions match TRBD1. The length of the CDR3 is 14 residues. J lost 2 bases, V lost 6 bases, and 4 bases had no gene match. CDR1 and CDR2 (germline): SNHLY, FYNNEI. The CDR3: CASRQGQSKNIQYF. CDR3 coding DNA: TGTGCCAGCAGACAGGGACAGTCCAAAAACATTCAGTACTTC.

The table lists this clonotype with many counts. Germline and junction disagree at one end, which may indicate a read error. This rearrangement joins TRBV11-1 to TRBJ2-2; D unresolved. This CDR3 comprises 14 residues. CDR1 is SGHAT and CDR2 is FQDESV in the germline V gene (reference sequence). As DNA, the CDR3 is TGTGCCAGCAGCTTGAAACAGAACGCCGGGGAGCTGTTTTTT. It encodes CASSLKQNAGELFF.